This T cell receptor (beta chain) was found in a study of a mutant IDH1 vaccine in newly diagnosed glioma. Study summary: At weeks 1, 3, 5, 7, 11, 15, 19 and 23, patients received a vaccination, eight in all. Earlier therapy was either radiotherapy, temozolomide, or both, and most got both.

As to time point: week 11, during vaccination. In every dose of vaccine, 300 ug of mutant IDH1 20-mer peptide was given alongside topical imiquimod. Repertoires were generated with immunoSEQ multiplex PCR, while TCRdb's copy carries only in-frame clones and drops some. The sample comprises more than 50,000 clones, approximately 91% of which are singletons, and under 2% rests with the top ten. This clone has just a few counts. Its cognate antigen is unknown. The source was PBMCs, collected from a glioma patient whose treatment included an IDH1 peptide vaccine. The clonotype originates from a man in his forties or fifties with glioma.

The CDR3 sequence: CASSRGGGGYTF. The CDR3 coding sequence is TGTGCCAGCAGCAGAGGGGGGGGAGGCTACACCTTC. The chain uses TRBV6-6 and TRBJ1-2; maybe TRBD1 (6 bases). The CDR3 spans 12 residues. Germline loops: CDR1 MNHNY, CDR2 SVGAGI (reference sequence). V was shortened by 6 bases and J by 8 bases, with 13 bases between the two germline ends.